This entry describes one TCR beta chain. This specimen belongs to a study of blood T cell repertoires in COVID-19. Whole-study context: T cells, B-cell-depleted T cells, or PBMCs provided the cDNA or gDNA that served as material.

Sequencing was performed with immunoSEQ multiplex PCR; in TCRdb, only in-frame clones are kept and a portion is missing. The sample comprises 300,000 to 450,000 clones, 80% to 90% of which are singletons, and 8% to 13% rests with the top ten. CDR3 length equals 13 residues. The germline CDR1 and CDR2 sequences are LNHNV and YYDKDF (reference sequence). Between the trimmed V and J ends, which lost 3 bases and 7 bases, there was a span of 7 bases. The receptor comes from a woman aged 25 to 45 with COVID-19, enrolled during active disease. What was sequenced was peripheral blood. The gene calls are TRBV15 and TRBJ1-6; D unresolved. The CDR3 is CATSRAGNSPLHF. The CDR3, as DNA: TGTGCCACCAGCAGGGCGGGGAATTCACCCCTCCACTTT.